The present TCR beta chain was sequenced within a study of PD-1 blockade in classical Hodgkin lymphoma. Assay: immunoSEQ multiplex PCR; the TCRdb copy retains only in-frame clones and omits some. This table holds about 14,000 clones, approximately 82% found once. Autologous stem cell transplantation was followed by relapse in every patient, and brentuximab vedotin exposure varied. Trimming cost V 1 base and J 12 bases; bases outside gene matches: 2. CDR1 is MDHEN, CDR2 SYDVKM, per germline. This CDR3 is built from 11 residues. The sequenced sample was peripheral blood mononuclear cells (PBMCs), obtained before the second cycle of nivolumab. This rearrangement joins TRBV28 to TRBJ2-5; 7 nucleotides agree with TRBD1. The receptor was derived from a human donor with classical Hodgkin lymphoma. Here the CDR3 reads CASSLLGQKYF. Here the CDR3 DNA reads TGTGCCAGCAGTTTATTGGGACAGAAGTACTTC.